This T cell receptor (beta chain) derives from a study of breast tumors, draining lymph nodes, adjacent tissues (dated by TCRdb to about 2016). Some background on the complete study: Breast cancer patients provided tumor, adjacent nontumor tissue and axillary lymph nodes, and the study compared the TCR beta repertoires across these three sources. The study was designed to assess the relationships and possible T-cell exchange between tumor, surrounding tissue and draining lymph node repertoires in human breast cancer.

Data came from an Illumina HiSeq 2000. Multiplex PCR amplification was used to build the TCR beta chain libraries. High-throughput sequencing was used to analyze the amplified TCR beta chain products. TCRdb passed the public sequencing reads through fastp at Q25 and MiXCR, retaining productive beta sequences. Each CDR3 protein gets just one entry, which takes the most common genes and DNA from the rows behind it. This sample has about 140,000 distinct CDR3 sequences in its table, and roughly 33% of those were observed once. Clones ranked in the top ten supply approximately 2.2% of the sample. Lymph node samples came from the axillary draining lymph nodes of breast cancer patients. Reading from cysteine to phenylalanine, the CDR3 counts 20 amino acids. Only the CDR3 part of the read is kept: 60 bases, read in frame from the first base. At the junction V is shortened by 3 bases and J by 5 bases; bases outside the gene matches: 23. From the germline V gene, CDR1 is SQVTM and CDR2 is ANQGSEA.

Broader findings and caveats from the paper: A scenario in which most tumor T cells derive from the lymph node and then expand within tumor tissue was judged to be consistent with the data. Tumors showed preferential V and J gene usage, and their T-cell repertoire diversity fell below that of lymph nodes yet above that of nontumor tissue. Rather than being directly demonstrated, the conclusion that tumor T cells originate in lymph nodes was presented as consistent with a hypothesis. In luminal-like breast cancer, tumor and nontumor tissue repertoires resembled each other significantly more than in basal-like breast cancer.

A remark on this clonotype: Its recognized antigen is unknown. The record has no base qualities; no much larger clone is one base away.

The specimen sequenced was axillary lymph node tissue. This sequence originates from a female donor with breast cancer. Some clones in this sample may be carry-over from other donors' samples. Recombination connected TRBV29-1 to TRBJ1-5; TRBD1 matches 9 bases in the middle. The nucleotides are TGCAGCGTTGACCTACGAAGAGGTGGAGAAGGACAGGGGCTTCATCAGCCCCAGCATTTT. It is translated as CSVDLRRGGEGQGLHQPQHF.